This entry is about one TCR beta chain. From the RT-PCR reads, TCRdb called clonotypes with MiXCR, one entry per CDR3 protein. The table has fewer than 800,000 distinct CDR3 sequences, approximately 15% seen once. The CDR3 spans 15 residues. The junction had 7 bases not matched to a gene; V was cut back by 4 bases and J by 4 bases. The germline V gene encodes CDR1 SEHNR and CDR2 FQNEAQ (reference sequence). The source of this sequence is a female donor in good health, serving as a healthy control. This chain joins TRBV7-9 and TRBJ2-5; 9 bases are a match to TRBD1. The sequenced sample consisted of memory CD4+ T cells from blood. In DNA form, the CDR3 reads TGTGCCAGCAGCTCGATGACAGGGGGGGGAGAGACCCAGTACTTC. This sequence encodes CASSSMTGGGETQYF. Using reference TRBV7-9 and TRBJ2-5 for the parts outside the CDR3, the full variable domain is DTGVSQNPRHKITKRGQNVTFRCDPISEHNRLYWYRQTLGQGPEFLTYFQNEAQLEKSRLLSDRFSAERPKGSFSTLEIQRTEQGDSAMYLCASSSMTGGGETQYFGPGTRLLVL.